The entry below describes one T cell receptor beta chain. CDR3 length: 15 residues. Looked up from germline, CDR1 is MNHEY and CDR2 is SVGAGI. Trimming stripped 0 bases from V and 5 bases from J, with 11 bases between. This record belongs to a study of T-cell memory formation after mild COVID-19. TCRdb recomputed calls from the 5' RACE reads with MiXCR, one row per CDR3 protein. Here the sample spans 65,000 to 100,000 distinct CDR3 sequences, 9.5% to 15% being singletons. V and J are TRBV6-5 and TRBJ2-1; D unresolved. Sample: PBMCs or a T cell subset sorted from them (not recorded which). This receptor was obtained from a young man who had mild COVID-19 (a few samples of this study predate the infection). Cell type and time point are not known. CDR3 nucleotides: TGTGCCAGCAGTTACTCTGATGGCGGACACAATGAGCAGTTCTTC. Protein sequence: CASSYSDGGHNEQFF.